What follows are 5 T cell receptor beta chains derived from one specimen sequenced in a study of blood T cell repertoires in COVID-19. Method: immunoSEQ multiplex PCR; TCRdb's copy keeps in-frame clones and lacks some. The table shows 140,000 to 150,000 clones, with around 83% occurring only once. Sequencing was carried out using PBMCs or T cells enriched from blood (not recorded which). These receptors came from a woman between 45 and 65 years old who had been exposed to COVID-19.

V and J are TRBV7-2 and TRBJ1-1; 9 nucleotides agree with TRBD1. The CDR3 extends over 15 amino acids. Germline-derived CDR1 and CDR2 are SGHTA and FQGNSA. After removal of 1 base from V and 5 bases from J, the junction contained 5 bases not matched to a gene. DNA for the CDR3: TGTGCCAGCAGCTTAGGGGGGACAGGGATAACTGAAGCTTTCTTT. Its translation is CASSLGGTGITEAFF.

This chain joins TRBV5-1 and TRBJ1-1; 7 positions match TRBD1. This CDR3 has 16 amino acids. J gave up 0 bases and V 3 bases, and 8 bases lay outside the gene matches. Germline assignment: CDR1 SGHRS and CDR2 YFSETQ. CDR3 amino acids: CASSSRPQGLNTEAFF. The CDR3 nucleotides read TGCGCCAGCAGCTCCCGCCCACAGGGGCTGAACACTGAAGCTTTCTTT.

The rearrangement links TRBV4-3 to TRBJ2-1, with TRBD2 matching over 12 bases. This CDR3 contains 18 residues. The V segment lost 0 bases and the J segment 0 bases; nucleotides outside the gene matches: 3. Germline CDR1 and CDR2: LGHNA and YSLEER. CDR3 DNA: TGCGCCAGCAGCCAAGAACTAGCGGGAGGTCTCTCCTACAATGAGCAGTTCTTC. This sequence encodes CASSQELAGGLSYNEQFF.

This chain joins TRBV27 and TRBJ2-3; possibly TRBD2 for D (6 bases). The CDR3 is 17 residues long. The ends were cut back, 5 bases at V and 0 bases at J, with 18 bases in the middle. The germline V gene encodes CDR1 MNHEY and CDR2 SMNVEV (reference sequence). Here the CDR3 reads CASSHRGGFTSTDTQYF. As DNA, the CDR3 is TGTGCCAGCAGTCACCGCGGAGGGTTCACTAGCACAGATACGCAGTATTTT.

The chain links TRBV6-6 to TRBJ1-5; TRBD1 is a possible D gene (6 bases). V lost 7 bases to trimming and J lost 3 bases, with 16 bases between them. The germline V gene encodes CDR1 MNHNY and CDR2 SVGAGI (reference sequence). This CDR3 contains 15 residues. CDR3: CASTQGGANNQPQHF. The CDR3 DNA reads as TGTGCCAGCACCCAAGGGGGGGCTAACAATCAGCCCCAGCATTTT.